What follows is one T cell receptor (beta chain) and its context. Trimming removed 0 bases from V and 4 bases from J; junction bases left unmatched: 8. This CDR3 has 16 amino acids. Germline CDR1 and CDR2: SGHRS and YFSETQ. The data derive from a study of blood T cell repertoires in COVID-19. Seattle researchers signed up patients amid active infection and tracked them longitudinally. Sequencing used immunoSEQ multiplex PCR; TCRdb keeps in-frame clones, though not all of them. The sample contains fewer than 450,000 clones, 85% to 90% of which appear only once. Sequencing used peripheral blood. The sequence was collected from a woman aged 65 to 85 with COVID-19, enrolled during active disease. This chain joins TRBV5-1 and TRBJ1-1, with 8 bases identical to TRBD1. The CDR3 DNA reads TGCGCCAGCAGCTTGGATCAGGGGGCGGGTGGCACTGAAGCTTTCTTT. This sequence encodes CASSLDQGAGGTEAFF.